This T cell receptor beta chain was sequenced in a study of cytomegalovirus exposure and HLA in healthy donors. The study, taken as a whole, reports: TCR clusters originating in the first cohort tended to co-occur in the roughly 130 validation repertoires, according to a later analysis.

The table came from immunoSEQ multiplex PCR; TCRdb's copy has only in-frame clones and leaves some out. The sample lists 240,000 or so clones, approximately 86% occurring once. On this clone: Its antigen is not identified.

The CDR3 spans 14 residues. Germline V gene data show CDR1 as LNHDA and CDR2 as SQIVND (reference sequence). Unmatched junction bases numbered 9, after V lost 8 bases and J lost 7 bases. The clonotype was recovered from a woman in her 30s in good health and CMV-seropositive. The chain uses TRBV19 and TRBJ2-2; TRBD2 matches at 8 bases. The sample was PBMCs. The CDR3 sequence is CASHGRARVGELFF. The CDR3 DNA follows: TGTGCCAGTCACGGGAGGGCGAGAGTCGGGGAGCTGTTTTTT.